This T cell receptor (beta chain) comes out of a study of shared clonotypes between healthy human individuals. General observations from the study: Naive subsets, compared against memory subsets, generally had larger estimated richness values.

Produced via immunoSEQ multiplex PCR; TCRdb's table is partial and in-frame only. This sample carries around 2,000,000 clones, 93% of them seen once, and the ten largest clones take about 1.5%. In regard to this clone: Its antigen is as yet unknown.

The junction had 7 bases not matched to a gene; V was cut back by 5 bases and J by 5 bases. Germline CDR1 SGDLS, CDR2 YYNGEE. This CDR3 has 15 residues. Terminally differentiated effector memory CD45RA+ cells were excluded from the naive CD8 cells, which were CD45RO-negative and positively selected for CCR7. The chain links TRBV9 to TRBJ2-1, with 10 bases that match TRBD2. The sample comprised naive CD8+ T cells from PBMCs. The receptor's source is a man aged 18 to 30 in good health. Some clones in this sample may be carry-over from other donors' samples. The CDR3 protein is CASRRGSGRDNEQFF. The CDR3 region has the DNA TGTGCCAGCAGGAGGGGGAGCGGGAGGGACAATGAGCAGTTCTTC.